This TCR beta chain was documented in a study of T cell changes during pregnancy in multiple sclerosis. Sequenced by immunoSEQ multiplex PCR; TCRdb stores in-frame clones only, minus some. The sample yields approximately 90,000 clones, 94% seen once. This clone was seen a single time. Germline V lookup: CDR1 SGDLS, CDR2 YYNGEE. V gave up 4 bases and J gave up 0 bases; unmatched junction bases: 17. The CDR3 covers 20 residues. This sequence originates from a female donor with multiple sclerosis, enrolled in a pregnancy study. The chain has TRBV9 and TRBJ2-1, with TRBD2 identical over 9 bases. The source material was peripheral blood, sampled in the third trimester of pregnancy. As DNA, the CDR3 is TGTGCCAGCAGCCCCCGGGGAGGACTAGCGTCTATGAGCTCCTACAATGAGCAGTTCTTC. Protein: CASSPRGGLASMSSYNEQFF.